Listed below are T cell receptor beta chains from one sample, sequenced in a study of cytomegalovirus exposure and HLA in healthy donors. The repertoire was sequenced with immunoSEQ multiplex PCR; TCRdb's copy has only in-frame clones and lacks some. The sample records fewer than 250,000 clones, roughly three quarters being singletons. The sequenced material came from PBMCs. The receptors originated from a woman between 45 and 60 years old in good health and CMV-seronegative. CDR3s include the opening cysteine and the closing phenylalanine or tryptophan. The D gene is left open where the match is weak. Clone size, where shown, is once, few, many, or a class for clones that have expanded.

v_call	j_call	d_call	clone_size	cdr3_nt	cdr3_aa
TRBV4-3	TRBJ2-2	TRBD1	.	TGCGCCAGCAGCCAAGAAGCAGGGGGCAGCACCGGGGAGCTGTTTTTT	CASSQEAGGSTGELFF
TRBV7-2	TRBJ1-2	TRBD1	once	TGTGCCAGCAGCCGACAGGGGGGGGATTATGGCTACACCTTC	CASSRQGGDYGYTF
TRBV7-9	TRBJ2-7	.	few	TGTGCCAGCAGCCAAGGGGGAAGCTCCTACGAGCAGTACTTC	CASSQGGSSYEQYF
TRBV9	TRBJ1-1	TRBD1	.	TGTGCCAGCAGCGCCGGACAGGGAAGGGGAGCTTTCTTT	CASSAGQGRGAFF
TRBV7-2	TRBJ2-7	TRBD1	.	TGTGCCAGCAGCCGACCGGGACAGGGGGCGGGGGAGCAGTACTTC	CASSRPGQGAGEQYF
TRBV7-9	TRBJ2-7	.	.	TGTGCCAGCAGCTACGGAGGGAACTACGAGCAGTACTTC	CASSYGGNYEQYF
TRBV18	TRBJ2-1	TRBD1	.	TGTGCCAGCTCACTGCCAGGACAGGGAACGTACAATGAGCAGTTCTTC	CASSLPGQGTYNEQFF
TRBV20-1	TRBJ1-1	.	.	TGCAGTGCGACTATGAACACTGAAGCTTTCTTT	CSATMNTEAFF
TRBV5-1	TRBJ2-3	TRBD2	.	TGCGCCAGCAGCTTGAGCGGGAGCCCCACAGATACGCAGTATTTT	CASSLSGSPTDTQYF
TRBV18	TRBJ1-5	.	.	TGTGCCAGCTCACCAAGGAAGGGGGATCAGCCCCAGCATTTT	CASSPRKGDQPQHF
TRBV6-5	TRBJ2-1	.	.	TGTGCCGCCAGGGAACTAGCAAACTACAATGAGCAGTTCTTC	CAARELANYNEQFF
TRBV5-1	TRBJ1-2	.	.	TGCGCCAGCAGCTTGGACAGGGTTTTTACGGGCTACACCTTC	CASSLDRVFTGYTF
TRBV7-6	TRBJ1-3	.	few	TGTGCCAGCAGCTTAGGACAGTTCTCTGGAAACACCATATATTTT	CASSLGQFSGNTIYF
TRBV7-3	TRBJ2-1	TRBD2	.	TGTGCCAGCAGCCAAGGGGCGGGAGGCCTTTCCAATGAGCAGTTCTTC	CASSQGAGGLSNEQFF
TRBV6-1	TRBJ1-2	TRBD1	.	TGTGCCAGCAGGCTCGGACAGGGAAACTATGGCTACACCTTC	CASRLGQGNYGYTF
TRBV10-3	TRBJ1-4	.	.	TGTGCCATCTCGGGGGGGGCGGCTAATGAAAAACTGTTTTTT	CAISGGAANEKLFF
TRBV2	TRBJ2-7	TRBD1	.	TGTGCCAGCAGCACAGGGGGTCCCCGGGACGAGCAGTACTTC	CASSTGGPRDEQYF
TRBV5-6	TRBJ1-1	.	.	TGTGCCAGCAGCTTCAGGGGAAACACTGAAGCTTTCTTT	CASSFRGNTEAFF
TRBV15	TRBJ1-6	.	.	TGTGCCACCAGCAGAGATAATGTTAATTCACCCCTCCACTTT	CATSRDNVNSPLHF
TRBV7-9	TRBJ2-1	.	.	TGTGCCAGCAGCTTTAGCGGCCTCTCCTACAATGAGCAGTTCTTC	CASSFSGLSYNEQFF
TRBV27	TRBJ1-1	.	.	TGTGCCAGCAGGCCACCAGGCACCAACACTGAAGCTTTCTTT	CASRPPGTNTEAFF
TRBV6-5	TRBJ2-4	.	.	TGTGCCAGCAGTTACTCCGTTATAGACAAAAACATTCAGTACTTC	CASSYSVIDKNIQYF
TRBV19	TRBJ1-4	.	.	TGTGCCAGTAGTATAGGGCCAGGAGGAAGAGGGGAAAAACTGTTTTTT	CASSIGPGGRGEKLFF
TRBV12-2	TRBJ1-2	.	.	TGTGCAAGTCGCTTAGACAGGGGGGTACGGTTTCATGGCTACACCTTC	CASRLDRGVRFHGYTF
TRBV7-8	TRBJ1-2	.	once	TGTGCCAGCAGCTTTCAGACGGACAGAGGCTCTTATGGCTACACCTTC	CASSFQTDRGSYGYTF
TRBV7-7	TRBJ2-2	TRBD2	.	TGTGCTAGCAGCTTAGCGATCACTAGCGGCACCGGGGAGCTGTTTTTT	CASSLAITSGTGELFF
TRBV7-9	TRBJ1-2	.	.	TGTTCCAGTGGGACATCGAACTATGGCTACACCTTC	CSSGTSNYGYTF